These T cell receptor beta chains were read from a single sample in a study of T-cell reconstitution after alpha-beta-depleted transplantation in children. One entry per CDR3 protein, called by TCRdb with MiXCR from the PCR reads. The data show tens of thousands of distinct CDR3 sequences, under 60% seen once. Sequenced material: peripheral blood, taken before TCRalphabeta/CD19-depleted stem cell transplant. These receptors were collected from a boy less than two years old with SCID, due to receive a stem cell transplant. CDR3s include the opening cysteine and the closing phenylalanine or tryptophan. The D gene is left open where the match is weak. Rows may omit the clone size; those that give it use once, few, many or a size class.

J gene: TRBJ2-5
clone size: -
V gene: TRBV27
D gene: TRBD1
CDR3 protein: CASSSAGTGVEETQYF
CDR3 DNA: TGTGCCAGCAGTTCCGCCGGGACAGGGGTTGAAGAGACCCAGTACTTC

J gene: TRBJ2-6
clone size: few
V gene: TRBV7-8
D gene: TRBD2
CDR3 protein: CASSSLGLAGSGANVLTF
CDR3 DNA: TGTGCCAGCAGCTCGCTAGGACTAGCGGGGTCTGGGGCCAACGTCCTGACTTTC

J gene: TRBJ1-1
clone size: -
V gene: TRBV20-1
D gene: -
CDR3 protein: CSARDPGLDTEAFF
CDR3 DNA: TGCAGTGCTAGAGATCCGGGGTTGGACACTGAAGCTTTCTTT

J gene: TRBJ1-4
clone size: -
V gene: TRBV29-1
D gene: -
CDR3 protein: CSVRRGGGEKLFF
CDR3 DNA: TGCAGCGTGCGTAGGGGGGGAGGTGAAAAACTGTTTTTT

J gene: TRBJ2-7
clone size: -
V gene: TRBV2
D gene: TRBD1
CDR3 protein: CASRGDRGTYEQYF
CDR3 DNA: TGTGCCAGCAGGGGGGACAGGGGTACGTACGAGCAGTACTTC

J gene: TRBJ2-1
clone size: -
V gene: TRBV3-1
D gene: TRBD2
CDR3 protein: CACSPRRGGLMTSYNEQFF
CDR3 DNA: TGTGCCTGCAGCCCCCGGCGGGGGGGCTTAATGACCTCCTACAATGAGCAGTTCTTC

J gene: TRBJ1-2
clone size: few
V gene: TRBV5-1
D gene: -
CDR3 protein: CASAGGTQANYGYTF
CDR3 DNA: TGCGCCAGCGCTGGCGGGACTCAAGCTAACTATGGCTACACCTTC

J gene: TRBJ2-4
clone size: once
V gene: TRBV12-3/TRBV12-4
D gene: -
CDR3 protein: CASSPQVQGKNIQYF
CDR3 DNA: TGTGCCAGCAGCCCCCAGGTGCAGGGCAAAAACATTCAGTACTTC

J gene: TRBJ1-1
clone size: -
V gene: TRBV12-3/TRBV12-4
D gene: -
CDR3 protein: CASSLLPGIAFF
CDR3 DNA: TGTGCCAGCAGTTTACTTCCGGGGATTGCTTTCTTT

J gene: TRBJ2-3
clone size: -
V gene: TRBV20-1
D gene: -
CDR3 protein: CSARDTRGARADTQYF
CDR3 DNA: TGCAGTGCTAGAGATACCCGGGGGGCGAGGGCAGACACGCAGTATTTT

J gene: TRBJ2-6
clone size: -
V gene: TRBV7-2
D gene: TRBD1
CDR3 protein: CASSYEITGVGANVLTF
CDR3 DNA: TGTGCCAGCAGCTACGAGATAACAGGGGTTGGGGCCAACGTCCTGACTTTC

J gene: TRBJ1-4
clone size: once
V gene: TRBV20-1
D gene: -
CDR3 protein: CSASPQEKLFF
CDR3 DNA: TGCAGTGCTAGTCCCCAGGAAAAACTGTTTTTT

J gene: TRBJ2-3
clone size: -
V gene: TRBV10-2
D gene: TRBD2
CDR3 protein: CASSESGLAVFDTQYF
CDR3 DNA: TGCGCCAGCAGTGAGTCGGGACTAGCGGTTTTCGATACGCAGTATTTT

J gene: TRBJ2-3
clone size: many
V gene: TRBV6-4
D gene: TRBD2
CDR3 protein: CASSDGLAGGPDTQYF
CDR3 DNA: TGTGCCAGCAGTGACGGACTAGCGGGGGGCCCAGATACGCAGTATTTT

J gene: TRBJ2-5
clone size: -
V gene: TRBV15
D gene: -
CDR3 protein: CATSREAGGGEAQNF
CDR3 DNA: TGTGCCACCAGCAGAGAAGCTGGGGGCGGGGAGGCCCAGAACTTC

J gene: TRBJ2-3
clone size: few
V gene: TRBV27
D gene: TRBD2
CDR3 protein: CASSLNPGGTDTQYF
CDR3 DNA: TGTGCCAGCAGTTTGAATCCGGGGGGAACAGATACGCAGTATTTT

J gene: TRBJ2-2
clone size: -
V gene: TRBV20-1
D gene: TRBD2
CDR3 protein: CSARGLAGGANTGELFF
CDR3 DNA: TGCAGTGCTAGAGGACTAGCGGGGGGGGCGAACACCGGGGAGCTGTTTTTT